The 20 T cell receptor beta chains given below trace back to one sample, sequenced in a study of T-cell memory formation after mild COVID-19. TCRdb re-called the 5' RACE reads through MiXCR, storing one row per CDR3 protein. The table has approximately 340,000 distinct CDR3 sequences, less than 20% seen once. The sample consisted of PBMCs or a T cell subset sorted from them (not recorded which). The receptors come from a man between 18 and 35 years old who had mild COVID-19 (a few samples of this study predate the infection). Cell type and time point are not known.

This chain uses TRBV29-1 with TRBJ1-5, with TRBD1 matching 9 bases. The germline V gene encodes CDR1 SQVTM and CDR2 ANQGSEA. The CDR3 runs 15 residues. J was trimmed by 7 bases and V by 7 bases; bases with no gene match: 14. The CDR3, as DNA: TGCAGCGCCCGTAACAGGGGGCAGGTAAGACAGCCCCAGCATTTT. It encodes CSARNRGQVRQPQHF.

This clonotype was picked up a small number of times. This chain links TRBV6-5 with TRBJ2-3; D is ambiguous. This CDR3 is 15 amino acids long. With 2 bases removed from V and 0 bases from J, the gap between germline ends came to 9 bases. CDR1 MNHEY and CDR2 SVGAGI come from the germline V gene. The CDR3, as DNA: TGTGCCAGCAGTTACGGACCCAGTAGCACAGATACGCAGTATTTT. Amino acids: CASSYGPSSTDTQYF.

This rearrangement joins TRBV7-3 to TRBJ2-6; D gene uncertain. The germline V gene has CDR1 SGHTA and CDR2 FQGTGA. This CDR3 contains 14 residues. The ends were cut back, 4 bases at V and 2 bases at J, with 6 bases in the middle. This chain's CDR3 is CASSYDTGANVLTF. The CDR3 nucleotides read TGTGCCAGCAGCTATGATACTGGGGCCAACGTCCTGACTTTC.

This chain connects TRBV18 to TRBJ2-1; 9 nucleotides match TRBD2. This CDR3 is built from 15 residues. V was pared by 4 bases and J by 5 bases, with 6 bases of the junction left unmatched. Germline CDR1 is KGHSH and CDR2 is LQKENI. The CDR3 nucleotides are TGTGCCAGCTCACGGAGCGGGGGGTTCGACAATGAGCAGTTCTTC. It yields the protein CASSRSGGFDNEQFF.

The rearrangement uses TRBV7-2 and TRBJ2-7, with 11 bases lining up with TRBD2. Germline V gives CDR1 SGHTA, CDR2 FQGNSA. Losses at the gene ends were 3 bases for V and 6 bases for J; bases not matched to a gene: 1. The length of the CDR3 is 13 residues. CDR3 nucleotides: TGTGCCAGCAGCTTCCTAGCGGGGGGCGAGCAGTACGTC. Translating it yields CASSFLAGGEQYV.

The rearrangement uses TRBV5-4 and TRBJ2-5; D is perhaps TRBD2 (6 bases). The CDR3 runs 15 residues. The germline V and J ends were trimmed by 4 bases and 2 bases, with 15 bases remaining between them. Germline CDR1 and CDR2: SGHNT and YYREEE (reference sequence). The CDR3 DNA sequence: TGTGCCAGCAGCGCGGACACGGGACTGCAAGAGACCCAGTACTTC. This sequence encodes CASSADTGLQETQYF.

The chain joins TRBV5-1 to TRBJ1-2, with a weak D call TRBD1 (6 bases). The CDR3 loop spans 15 amino acids. V was trimmed by 0 bases and J by 6 bases, leaving 15 bases between them. Germline CDR1 and CDR2: SGHRS and YFSETQ. The CDR3 loop is CASSLEHTGYHGYTF. In DNA, the CDR3 is TGCGCCAGCAGCTTGGAACATACAGGGTATCATGGCTACACCTTC.

This chain links TRBV28 with TRBJ1-2; no definite D call. CDR1 and CDR2 from the germline V gene are MDHEN and SYDVKM. CDR3 length: 13 amino acids. The V end lost 6 bases, the J end lost 6 bases, and 14 bases lay between the germline ends. CDR3 coding DNA: TGTGCCAGCAGGAAACCGGGAGCAGATGGCTACACCTTC. It is translated as CASRKPGADGYTF.

The chain employs TRBV6-2 or TRBV6-3 and TRBJ1-2, with D unresolved. This CDR3 is 17 amino acids long. Germline V gene lookup returns CDR1 MNHEY and CDR2 SVGEGT. Trimming stripped 2 bases from V and 2 bases from J, with 18 bases between. CDR3 in amino acids: CASSYIIGRPFNYGYTF. The CDR3 DNA reads as TGTGCCAGCAGTTACATAATCGGGCGGCCGTTCAACTATGGCTACACCTTC.

The rearrangement joins TRBV11-2 to TRBJ2-1, with a weak D call TRBD2 (6 bases). Germline V gene sequence: CDR1 SGHAT, CDR2 FQNNGV. V was trimmed by 0 bases and J by 8 bases, leaving 14 bases between them. The CDR3 is 15 amino acids. The chain's CDR3 is CASSLDGGPLDEQFF. CDR3 coding DNA: TGTGCCAGCAGCTTAGACGGGGGACCTTTGGATGAGCAGTTCTTC.

The rearrangement links TRBV9 to TRBJ2-7; 9 bases map to TRBD1. CDR3 length: 14 amino acids. The germline gives CDR1 SGDLS, CDR2 YYNGEE. The V gene end was trimmed by 3 bases and the J gene end by 7 bases; junction bases not matched to a gene: 8. The CDR3 DNA reads as TGTGCCAGCAGCGAGGGACAGGGTTTTCGTGAGCAGTACTTC. This translates into CASSEGQGFREQYF.

CDR3 sequence: CASSPRTGTSVYEQYF. In nucleotides, the CDR3 is TGTGCCAGCAGCCCCCGGACCGGGACTAGTGTCTACGAGCAGTACTTC. The chain recombines TRBV7-9 with TRBJ2-7; 8 bases fit TRBD2. Germline V gene data show CDR1 as SEHNR and CDR2 as FQNEAQ (reference sequence). This CDR3 has 16 residues. V gave up 5 bases and J gave up 3 bases; unmatched junction bases: 12.

The sample holds a few counts of this clonotype. The rearrangement uses TRBV2 and TRBJ2-5; TRBD1 matches 8 bases. The trim removed 6 bases at V and 4 bases at J, leaving 1 base unmatched. Looked up from germline, CDR1 is SNHLY and CDR2 is FYNNEI. CDR3 size: 12 residues. The CDR3 bases are TGTGCCAGCAGGGACAGGGTAGAGACCCAGTACTTC. Its protein product is CASRDRVETQYF.

Only a few counts were recorded for this clonotype. V usage is TRBV4-1 and J usage is TRBJ1-1; D is possibly TRBD1 (6 bases). The V gene lost 2 bases and the J gene lost 1 base, with 11 bases spanning the gap. CDR1 and CDR2 from the germline V gene are MGHRA and YSYEKL. This CDR3 has 15 amino acids. The CDR3 DNA follows: TGCGCCAGCAGCCAAAAAGGGGGATCGAACACTGAAGCTTTCTTT. It is translated as CASSQKGGSNTEAFF.

This chain links TRBV20-1 with TRBJ2-1; no clear D gene. CDR1 and CDR2 from the germline V gene are DFQATT and SNEGSKA (reference sequence). The V and J ends lost 8 bases and 3 bases respectively, with 8 bases between them. The CDR3 length is 11 residues. The DNA for the CDR3 is TGCAGTCAATTGAACTACAATGAGCAGTTCTTC. Its translation is CSQLNYNEQFF.

This clonotype turned up a few times. This chain links TRBV3-1 with TRBJ2-7, with D perhaps TRBD1 or TRBD2 (6 bases each). CDR1 and CDR2 (germline): LGHDT, YNNKEL (reference sequence). The CDR3 runs 13 residues. Trimming pared 4 bases from V and 6 bases from J, leaving 13 bases between. The CDR3 protein is CASSLGGRPEQYF. For the CDR3, the DNA is TGTGCCAGCAGCCTTGGGGGGCGTCCCGAGCAGTACTTC.

This clonotype was seen only a few times. The V and J genes are TRBV5-6 and TRBJ2-3; 7 bases map to TRBD1. This CDR3 region has 15 residues. Looked up from germline, CDR1 is SGHDT and CDR2 is YYEEEE. Losses at the gene ends were 4 bases for V and 0 bases for J; bases not matched to a gene: 5. CDR3 coding DNA: TGTGCCAGCAGCCCGACAGGGATTAGCACAGATACGCAGTATTTT. Its protein is CASSPTGISTDTQYF.

This clonotype has just a few counts. This chain uses TRBV20-1 with TRBJ1-6, with D perhaps TRBD1 (5 bases). The CDR3 sequence is 15 residues long. Per germline, CDR1 DFQATT and CDR2 SNEGSKA (reference sequence). V dropped 6 bases and J dropped 8 bases, with 20 bases sitting between them. The CDR3 protein is CSARQIGDGDSPLHF. The CDR3 bases are TGCAGTGCGCGACAGATAGGGGATGGGGATTCACCCCTCCACTTT.

This clonotype was recorded many times. The V and J genes are TRBV11-2 and TRBJ2-5; tentatively, D is TRBD2 (6 bases). The germline gives CDR1 SGHAT, CDR2 FQNNGV. The CDR3 has 15 amino acids. Trimming cost V 1 base and J 2 bases, with 11 bases left between them. CDR3 region: CASSLAPGGQETQYF. The CDR3 DNA reads TGTGCCAGCAGCTTAGCCCCTGGGGGGCAAGAGACCCAGTACTTC. Drawing the rest from reference TRBV11-2 and TRBJ2-5, the complete variable domain is EAGVAQSPRYKIIEKRQSVAFWCNPISGHATLYWYQQILGQGPKLLIQFQNNGVVDDSQLPKDRFSAERLKGVDSTLKIQPAKLEDSAVYLCASSLAPGGQETQYFGPGTRLLVL.

The V and J genes are TRBV7-3 and TRBJ1-1; 7 bases map to TRBD1. The germline V gene has CDR1 SGHTA and CDR2 FQGTGA. V dropped 8 bases and J dropped 4; count of bases not matched to a gene: 7. This CDR3 comprises 13 residues. CDR3 nucleotides: TGTGCCAGCTGCCGTACAGGGGCCACTGAAGCTTTCTTT. It translates to CASCRTGATEAFF.